This T cell receptor (beta chain) was sequenced in a study of T-cell reconstitution after alpha-beta-depleted transplantation in children. Study results and limitations: When one year had passed after transplant, most T-cell counts and diversity came from newly produced T cells. Some patients owed their high day-60 TCRbeta diversity to surviving recipient T cells and thymic progenitors. Reportedly, alpha-beta T cells present about two months post-transplant originated from several hundred expanded clones of graft origin.

Germline-derived CDR1 and CDR2 are SGHTA and FQGNSA. The V gene lost 2 bases and the J gene lost 8 bases, with 23 bases spanning the gap. This CDR3 is built from 17 residues. Construction of the TCRbeta library involved unique molecular identifiers. MiXCR, run by TCRdb on the PCR reads, gives a single entry per CDR3 protein. The sample includes 97,000 or so distinct CDR3 sequences, approximately 8% of them seen just once. As for this clonotype: What it binds is unknown.

The sequences come from PBMCs, collected before TCRalphabeta/CD19-depleted stem cell transplant. This TCR derives from a boy younger than 10 with acute lymphoblastic leukemia, due to receive a stem cell transplant. The chain links TRBV7-2 to TRBJ2-3; D unclear. The CDR3 loop is CASSLTPASPTGGTQYF. CDR3 DNA: TGTGCCAGCAGCTTAACCCCAGCCAGCCCCACCGGTGGTACGCAGTATTTT.